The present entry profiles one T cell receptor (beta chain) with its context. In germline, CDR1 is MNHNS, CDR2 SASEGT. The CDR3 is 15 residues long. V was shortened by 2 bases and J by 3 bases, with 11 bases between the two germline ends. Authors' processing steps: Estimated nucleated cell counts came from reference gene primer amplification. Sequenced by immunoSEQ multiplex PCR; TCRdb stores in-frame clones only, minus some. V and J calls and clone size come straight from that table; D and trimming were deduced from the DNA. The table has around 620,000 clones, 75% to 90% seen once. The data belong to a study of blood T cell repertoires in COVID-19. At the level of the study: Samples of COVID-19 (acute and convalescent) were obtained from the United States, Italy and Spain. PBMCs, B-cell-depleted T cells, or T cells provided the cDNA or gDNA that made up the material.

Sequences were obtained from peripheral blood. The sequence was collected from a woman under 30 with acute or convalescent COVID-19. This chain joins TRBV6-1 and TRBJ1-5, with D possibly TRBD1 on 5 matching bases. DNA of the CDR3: TGTGCCAGCAGTGAACCCTGGGGCTTCAATCAGCCCCAGCATTTT. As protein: CASSEPWGFNQPQHF.